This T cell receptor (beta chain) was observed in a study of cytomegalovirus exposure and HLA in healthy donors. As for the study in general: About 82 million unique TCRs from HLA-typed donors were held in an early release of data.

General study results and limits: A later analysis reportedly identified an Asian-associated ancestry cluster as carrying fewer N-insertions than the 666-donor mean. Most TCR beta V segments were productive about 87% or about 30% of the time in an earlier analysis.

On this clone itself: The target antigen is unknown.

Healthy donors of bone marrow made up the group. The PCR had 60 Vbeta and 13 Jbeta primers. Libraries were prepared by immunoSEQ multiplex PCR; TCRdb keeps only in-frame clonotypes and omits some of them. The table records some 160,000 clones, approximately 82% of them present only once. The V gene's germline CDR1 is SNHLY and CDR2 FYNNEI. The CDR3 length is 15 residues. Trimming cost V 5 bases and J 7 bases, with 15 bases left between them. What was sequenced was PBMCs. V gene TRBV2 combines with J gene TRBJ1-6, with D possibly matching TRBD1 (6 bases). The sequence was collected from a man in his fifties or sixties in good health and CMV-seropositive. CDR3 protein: CASSPSTGLNSPLHF. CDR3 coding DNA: TGTGCCAGCAGTCCATCGACAGGACTGAATTCACCCCTCCACTTT.